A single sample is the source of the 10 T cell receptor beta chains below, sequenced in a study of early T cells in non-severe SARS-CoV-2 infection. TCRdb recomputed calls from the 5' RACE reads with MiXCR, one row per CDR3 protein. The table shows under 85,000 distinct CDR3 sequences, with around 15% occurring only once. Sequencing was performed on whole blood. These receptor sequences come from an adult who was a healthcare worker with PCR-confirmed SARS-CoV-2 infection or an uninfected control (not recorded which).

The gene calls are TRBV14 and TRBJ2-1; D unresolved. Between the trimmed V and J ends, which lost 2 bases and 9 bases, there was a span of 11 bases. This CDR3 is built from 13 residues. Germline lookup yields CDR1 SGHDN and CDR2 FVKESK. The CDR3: CASSQNWLGEQFF. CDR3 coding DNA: TGTGCCAGCAGCCAAAACTGGCTGGGTGAGCAGTTCTTC.

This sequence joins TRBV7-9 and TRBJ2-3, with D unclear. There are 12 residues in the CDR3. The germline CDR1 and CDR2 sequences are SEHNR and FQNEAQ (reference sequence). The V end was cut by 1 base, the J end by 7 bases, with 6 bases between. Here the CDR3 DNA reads TGTGCCAGCAGCTTAGAGCACCATACGCAGTATTTT. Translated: CASSLEHHTQYF. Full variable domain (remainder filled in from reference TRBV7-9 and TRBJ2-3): DTGVSQNPRHKITKRGQNVTFRCDPISEHNRLYWYRQTLGQGPEFLTYFQNEAQLEKSRLLSDRFSAERPKGSFSTLEIQRTEQGDSAMYLCASSLEHHTQYFGPGTRLTVL.

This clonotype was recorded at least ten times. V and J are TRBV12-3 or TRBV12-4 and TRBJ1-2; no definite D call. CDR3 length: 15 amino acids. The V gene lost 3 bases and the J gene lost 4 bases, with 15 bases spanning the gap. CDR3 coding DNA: TGTGCCAGCAGTTTGCTGCCGGGTGTAGTCTATGGCTACACCTTC. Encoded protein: CASSLLPGVVYGYTF.

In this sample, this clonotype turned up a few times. The CDR3 is CSATPFLGLEKLFF. The CDR3 DNA is TGCAGTGCTACCCCCTTCCTGGGGCTTGAAAAACTGTTTTTT. The V gene is TRBV20-1, the J gene TRBJ1-4, with D possibly matching TRBD1 (5 bases). This CDR3 spans 14 amino acids. Germline lookup yields CDR1 DFQATT and CDR2 SNEGSKA (reference sequence). V was clipped by 4 bases and J by 7 bases, with 16 bases between them.

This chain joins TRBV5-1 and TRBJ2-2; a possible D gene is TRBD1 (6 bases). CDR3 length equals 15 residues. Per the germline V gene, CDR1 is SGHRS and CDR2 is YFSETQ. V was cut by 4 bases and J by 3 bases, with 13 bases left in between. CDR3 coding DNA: TGCGCCAGCAGCCTACAGGGAATAGACACCGGGGAGCTGTTTTTT. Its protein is CASSLQGIDTGELFF.

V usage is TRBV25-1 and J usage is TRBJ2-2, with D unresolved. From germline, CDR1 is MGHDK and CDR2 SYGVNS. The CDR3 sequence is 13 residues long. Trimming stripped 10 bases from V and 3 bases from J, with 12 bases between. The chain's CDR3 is CATTDTDTGELFF. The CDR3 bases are TGTGCCACCACAGACACCGACACCGGGGAGCTGTTTTTT. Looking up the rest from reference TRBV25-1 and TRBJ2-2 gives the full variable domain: EADIYQTPRYLVIGTGKKITLECSQTMGHDKMYWYQQDPGMELHLIHYSYGVNSTEKGDLSSESTVSRIRTEHFPLTLESARPSHTSQYLCATTDTDTGELFFGEGSRLTVL.

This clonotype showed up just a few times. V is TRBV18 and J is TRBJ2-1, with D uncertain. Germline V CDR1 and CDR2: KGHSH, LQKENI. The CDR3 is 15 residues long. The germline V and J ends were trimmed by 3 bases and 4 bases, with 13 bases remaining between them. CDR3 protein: CASSPGFSLYNEQFF. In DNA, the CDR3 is TGTGCCAGCTCACCGGGGTTCTCCCTTTACAATGAGCAGTTCTTC.

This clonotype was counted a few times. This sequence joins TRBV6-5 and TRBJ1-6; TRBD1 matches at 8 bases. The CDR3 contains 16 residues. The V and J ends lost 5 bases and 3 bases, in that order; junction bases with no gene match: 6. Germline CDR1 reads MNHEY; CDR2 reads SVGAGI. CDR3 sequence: CASSSPGTGYNSPLHF. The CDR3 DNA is TGTGCCAGCAGTAGTCCCGGGACAGGCTATAATTCACCCCTCCACTTT.

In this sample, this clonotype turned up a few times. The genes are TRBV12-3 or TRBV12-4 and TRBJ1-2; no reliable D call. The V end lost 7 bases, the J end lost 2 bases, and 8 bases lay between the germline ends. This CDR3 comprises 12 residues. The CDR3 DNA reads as TGTGCCAGCAACGGACTGAACTATGGCTACACCTTC. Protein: CASNGLNYGYTF.

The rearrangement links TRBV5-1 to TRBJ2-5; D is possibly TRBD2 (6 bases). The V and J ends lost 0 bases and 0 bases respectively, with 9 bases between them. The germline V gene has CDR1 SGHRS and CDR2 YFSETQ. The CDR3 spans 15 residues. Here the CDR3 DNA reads TGCGCCAGCAGCTTGGCGGGAGTGTACCAAGAGACCCAGTACTTC. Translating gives CASSLAGVYQETQYF.